Below are 27 T cell receptor beta chains sequenced from a single sample in a study of blood T cell repertoires in COVID-19. Libraries were prepared by immunoSEQ multiplex PCR; TCRdb keeps only in-frame clonotypes and omits some of them. The sample lists approximately 220,000 clones, around 85% occurring once. The material sequenced was peripheral blood. The source of these receptors is a woman at least 80 years old with acute or convalescent COVID-19.

The chain employs TRBV6-5 and TRBJ1-1; 7 bases fit TRBD1. Trimming cost V 6 bases and J 3 bases; bases outside gene matches: 4. This CDR3 region has 13 residues. The V gene's germline CDR1 is MNHEY and CDR2 SVGAGI. The DNA for the CDR3 is TGTGCCAGCAGGCTAGGACAGGACACTGAAGCTTTCTTT. Translation: CASRLGQDTEAFF.

This clone was seen a single time. The CDR3 reads CSVLRWGLAGSERSNEQFF. CDR3 bases: TGCAGCGTTCTGCGGTGGGGACTAGCGGGTTCGGAGCGGAGCAATGAGCAGTTCTTC. The V gene is TRBV29-1, the J gene TRBJ2-1, with 12 bases lining up with TRBD2. The CDR3 runs 19 residues. The germline V gene has CDR1 SQVTM and CDR2 ANQGSEA. The ends lost 5 bases at V and 6 bases at J; junction bases unmatched: 20.

V gene TRBV27 combines with J gene TRBJ2-2, with D tentatively TRBD1 (5 bases). V dropped 3 bases and J dropped 1 base, with 21 bases sitting between them. CDR3 size: 19 residues. Germline V CDR1 and CDR2: MNHEY, SMNVEV (reference sequence). For the CDR3, the DNA is TGTGCCAGCAGTTTTTTAGCCCTCGGACAAACTCGGAACACCGGGGAGCTGTTTTTT. Protein: CASSFLALGQTRNTGELFF.

This clone was detected only a few times. The chain joins TRBV19 to TRBJ1-1; tentative D call: TRBD1 (6 bases). V gave up 5 bases and J gave up 4 bases, with 11 bases separating them. The CDR3 consists of 13 residues. In germline, CDR1 is LNHDA, CDR2 SQIVND (reference sequence). CDR3 sequence: CASSGGGGTEAFF. The CDR3 DNA reads as TGTGCCAGTAGTGGGGGCGGTGGCACTGAAGCTTTCTTT.

V is TRBV27 and J is TRBJ1-2; 8 bases line up with TRBD1. Losses at the gene ends were 2 bases for V and 4 bases for J; bases not matched to a gene: 3. Germline V gene data show CDR1 as MNHEY and CDR2 as SMNVEV (reference sequence). The CDR3 is made up of 14 amino acids. CDR3 nucleotides: TGTGCCAGCAGTTTACAGGGGGCTGGCTATGGCTACACCTTC. Encoded protein: CASSLQGAGYGYTF.

For the CDR3, the DNA is TGTGCCAGCAGCCGTCGGAGTCTGGGCACCGGGGAGCTGTTTTTT. It is translated as CASSRRSLGTGELFF. J is TRBJ2-2 and V is TRBV11-1, with D unresolved. V was trimmed by 5 bases and J by 4 bases, leaving 14 bases between them. The germline CDR1 and CDR2 sequences are SGHAT and FQDESV (reference sequence). CDR3 size: 15 residues.

This clone came up a few times. V and J are TRBV5-1 and TRBJ2-2, with 7 bases that match TRBD1. J lost 2 bases, V lost 9 bases, and 4 bases had no gene match. This CDR3 is built from 13 residues. From germline, CDR1 is SGHRS and CDR2 YFSETQ. The CDR3 region has the DNA TGCGCCACCCGGGACAGCAACACCGGGGAGCTGTTTTTT. This sequence encodes CATRDSNTGELFF.

This rearrangement joins TRBV29-1 to TRBJ1-5; D not certain. CDR3 length: 12 residues. Trimming cost V 4 bases and J 0 bases, with 4 bases left between them. Germline V gene sequence: CDR1 SQVTM, CDR2 ANQGSEA. The CDR3 region has the DNA TGCAGCGTTGGTAGTAGCAATCAGCCCCAGCATTTT. Its translation is CSVGSSNQPQHF.

CDR3 protein: CASGTSYEQYF. CDR3 nucleotide sequence: TGTGCCAGCGGGACTAGCTACGAGCAGTACTTC. The chain is built from TRBV28 and TRBJ2-7; 8 bases align to TRBD2. The CDR3 sequence is 11 residues long. V trimming: 8 bases; J trimming: 3 bases; junction bases outside the gene matches: 0. Per germline, CDR1 MDHEN and CDR2 SYDVKM.

The chain recombines TRBV20-1 with TRBJ1-2; D might be TRBD1 (6 bases). The V end lost 6 bases, the J end lost 7 bases, and 12 bases lay between the germline ends. The CDR3 contains 11 residues. Per the germline V gene, CDR1 is DFQATT and CDR2 is SNEGSKA (reference sequence). The CDR3 nucleotides are TGCAGTGCCCAGAGAGGGGGTGGCTACACCTTC. Its protein is CSAQRGGGYTF.

The chain recombines TRBV4-1 with TRBJ1-1; 7 bases are a match to TRBD1. CDR1 and CDR2 from the germline V gene are MGHRA and YSYEKL. The CDR3 consists of 15 residues. V gave up 0 bases and J gave up 5 bases; unmatched junction bases: 6. CDR3 residues: CASSQDLQGRTEAFF. In DNA form, the CDR3 reads TGCGCCAGCAGCCAAGATCTACAGGGGAGGACTGAAGCTTTCTTT.

This chain uses TRBV5-5 with TRBJ1-2; 11 bases line up with TRBD1. Germline V gene lookup returns CDR1 SGHKS and CDR2 YYEKEE (reference sequence). The CDR3 spans 14 residues. The trim removed 4 bases at V and 5 bases at J, leaving 4 bases unmatched. Here the CDR3 reads CASSVGQGAYGYTF. The CDR3 DNA follows: TGTGCCAGCAGCGTAGGACAGGGGGCTTATGGCTACACCTTC.

This clone was detected only a few times. The chain has TRBV28 and TRBJ1-5; TRBD1 might be the D (5 bases). Trimming took off 4 bases at V and 5 bases at J, with 15 bases between the two ends. CDR3 length: 15 amino acids. The germline CDR1 and CDR2 sequences are MDHEN and SYDVKM. DNA of the CDR3: TGTGCCAGCAGTTCCCTTCAGGGTAACTATCAGCCCCAGCATTTT. Protein: CASSSLQGNYQPQHF.

This clone was seen a handful of times. This chain joins TRBV5-6 and TRBJ2-1; D call uncertain. The CDR3 is made up of 14 amino acids. With 3 bases removed from V and 1 base from J, the gap between germline ends came to 8 bases. CDR1 SGHDT and CDR2 YYEEEE come from the germline V gene. The chain's CDR3 is CASSSLRSYNEQFF. The CDR3 nucleotides read TGTGCCAGCAGCTCCCTCAGATCCTACAATGAGCAGTTCTTC. Full variable domain (remainder filled in from reference TRBV5-6 and TRBJ2-1): DAGVTQSPTHLIKTRGQQVTLRCSPKSGHDTVSWYQQALGQGPQFIFQYYEEEERQRGNFPDRFSGHQFPNYSSELNVNALLLGDSALYLCASSSLRSYNEQFFGPGTRLTVL.

The genes are TRBV27 and TRBJ1-2; 8 bases are shared with TRBD1. Germline CDR1 and CDR2: MNHEY and SMNVEV (reference sequence). The trim removed 6 bases at V and 6 bases at J, leaving 9 bases unmatched. The CDR3 totals 14 residues. Here the CDR3 DNA reads TGTGCCAGCAGCCTCCGACAGGGGCAGGATGGCTACACCTTC. Amino acids: CASSLRQGQDGYTF.

This clone showed up just a few times. J is TRBJ1-5 and V is TRBV19; 8 nucleotides line up with TRBD1. Trimming removed 4 bases from V and 5 bases from J; junction bases left unmatched: 7. The CDR3 is made up of 15 amino acids. Germline V gene data show CDR1 as LNHDA and CDR2 as SQIVND (reference sequence). The CDR3 protein is CASSTVGQGDQPQHF. The CDR3 coding sequence is TGTGCCAGTAGTACCGTTGGACAGGGAGATCAGCCCCAGCATTTT.

J is TRBJ1-5 and V is TRBV6-6, with 11 positions matching TRBD1. This CDR3 comprises 16 residues. The J segment lost 6 bases and the V segment lost 5 bases, leaving 9 bases of the junction unmatched. Looked up from germline, CDR1 is MNHNY and CDR2 is SVGAGI (reference sequence). The CDR3 here is CASSNFRDRGSQPQHF. Written as DNA, the CDR3 is TGTGCCAGCAGTAATTTCCGGGACAGGGGGAGTCAGCCCCAGCATTTT.

The chain's CDR3 is CASSHEYTQYF. DNA for the CDR3: TGTGCCAGCAGCCATGAGTATACGCAGTATTTT. The V gene is TRBV3-1 (or the pseudogene TRBV3-2), the J gene TRBJ2-3; D is uncertain. The germline gives CDR1 LGHDT, CDR2 YNNKEL (reference sequence). The CDR3 spans 11 residues. V dropped 3 bases and J dropped 7 bases, with 5 bases sitting between them.

V usage is TRBV5-1 and J usage is TRBJ2-7; 8 bases are shared with TRBD1. The V and J ends lost 0 bases and 3 bases, in that order; junction bases with no gene match: 2. The CDR3 loop spans 14 amino acids. Germline values: CDR1 SGHRS, CDR2 YFSETQ. In DNA, the CDR3 is TGCGCCAGCAGCTTGGGACAGGGGTTCTACGAGCAGTACTTC. Amino acids: CASSLGQGFYEQYF.

The V and J genes are TRBV25-1 and TRBJ2-2; the D is unclear. Germline assignment: CDR1 MGHDK and CDR2 SYGVNS. CDR3 length: 12 residues. Trimming took 7 bases from V and 4 from J, leaving 7 bases between them. The CDR3 spells CASTPVTGELFF. As DNA, the CDR3 is TGTGCCAGCACCCCTGTCACCGGGGAGCTGTTTTTT.

The chain combines TRBV4-1 with TRBJ1-5; 7 bases fit TRBD1. This CDR3 contains 15 residues. V trimming: 4 bases; J trimming: 5 bases; junction bases outside the gene matches: 8. Germline CDR1 reads MGHRA; CDR2 reads YSYEKL. This chain's CDR3 is CASSLKQGTDQPQHF. Here the CDR3 DNA reads TGCGCCAGCAGCCTCAAACAGGGGACCGATCAGCCCCAGCATTTT.

The CDR3 region is CAIGRTSGPYEQYF. The CDR3 DNA is TGTGCCATCGGGCGAACTAGCGGTCCCTACGAGCAGTACTTC. The chain links TRBV10-3 to TRBJ2-7, with 8 bases matching TRBD2. The V gene's germline CDR1 is ENHRY and CDR2 SYGVKD. CDR3 length equals 14 residues. The V segment lost 8 bases and the J segment 2 bases; nucleotides outside the gene matches: 8.

The rearrangement joins TRBV7-9 to TRBJ2-5, with a weak D call TRBD1 (7 bases). Deletions cut 6 bases from V and 5 bases from J, with 19 bases between. Germline V gene data show CDR1 as SEHNR and CDR2 as FQNEAQ (reference sequence). This CDR3 spans 15 amino acids. The CDR3 here is CASSSGEGAYETQYF. Here the CDR3 DNA reads TGTGCCAGCAGTTCGGGAGAGGGGGCGTATGAGACCCAGTACTTC.

V usage is TRBV24-1 and J usage is TRBJ2-1; possibly TRBD2 for D (5 bases). The germline V gene encodes CDR1 KGHDR and CDR2 SFDVKD. V lost 1 base, J lost 9 bases, and 21 bases lay in between. The CDR3 is made up of 17 amino acids. CDR3 sequence reads: CATSDFAAGPNHAEQFF. In nucleotides, the CDR3 is TGTGCCACCAGTGATTTTGCGGCGGGCCCGAACCACGCTGAGCAGTTCTTC.

The J gene is TRBJ2-3, the V gene TRBV3-1 (or the pseudogene TRBV3-2), with 10 bases lining up with TRBD2. V trimming: 0 bases; J trimming: 0 bases; junction bases outside the gene matches: 6. The CDR3 covers 18 residues. CDR1 and CDR2 (germline): LGHDT, YNNKEL (reference sequence). CDR3 region: CASSQDLRTSGSTDTQYF. The CDR3 region has the DNA TGTGCCAGCAGCCAAGATTTGCGGACTAGCGGTAGCACAGATACGCAGTATTTT.

Here the CDR3 reads CASSSGGVGNEQFF. The DNA for the CDR3 is TGTGCCAGCAGTTCAGGGGGCGTCGGCAATGAGCAGTTCTTC. The chain combines TRBV6-5 with TRBJ2-1; 8 bases are a match to TRBD1. The CDR3 length is 14 residues. From germline, CDR1 is MNHEY and CDR2 SVGAGI. Trimming took 4 bases from V and 6 from J; bases not matched to a gene: 5.

The genes are TRBV6-1 and TRBJ1-3; D is unclear. Trimming left V 1 base short and J 3 bases short, with 4 bases between. The CDR3 is 13 residues long. Germline V gene lookup returns CDR1 MNHNS and CDR2 SASEGT. The CDR3 nucleotides are TGTGCCAGCAGTGAAGGCTATGGAAACACCATATATTTT. It yields the protein CASSEGYGNTIYF.